This T cell receptor beta chain was sequenced in a study of blood T cell repertoires in COVID-19. The wider study: Samples representing acute and convalescent COVID-19 were sourced from the United States, Italy and Spain.

This clone was recorded only once. The length of the CDR3 is 13 residues. Germline CDR1 and CDR2: SNHLY and FYNNEI. V shed 3 bases, J shed 6 bases, and the junction held 4 bases outside the gene matches. Study members were between roughly 18 and 90 years old and lived in roughly 24 US regions. In the authors' workflow: Quantification of nucleated cells was approximated via reference gene primer amplification. The table came from immunoSEQ multiplex PCR; TCRdb's copy has only in-frame clones and leaves some out. V and J calls and clone size are given by that table; D and trimming were obtained from the DNA. The sample lists about 260,000 clones, 90% occurring once.

The TCR originated in a man aged 50 or older who had been exposed to COVID-19. The rearrangement uses TRBV2 and TRBJ2-7, with 8 bases aligning to TRBD2. The material sequenced was PBMCs or T cells enriched from blood (not recorded which). The chain's CDR3 is CASSEIAGSEQYF. As DNA, the CDR3 is TGTGCCAGCAGTGAGATAGCGGGGTCCGAGCAGTACTTC. Variable domain in full (rest from reference TRBV2 and TRBJ2-7): EPEVTQTPSHQVTQMGQEVILRCVPISNHLYFYWYRQILGQKVEFLVSFYNNEISEKSEIFDDQFSVERPDGSNFTLKIRSTKLEDSAMYFCASSEIAGSEQYFGPGTRLTVT.